Described below is a single T cell receptor beta chain sequence and its context. Profiling relied on immunoSEQ multiplex PCR, and the TCRdb table lists in-frame clones only, not all of them. The sample yields about 96,000 clones, roughly 90% seen once. The data derive from a study of blood T cell repertoires in COVID-19. Germline V CDR1 and CDR2: SGHTA, FQGTGA. The CDR3 totals 16 residues. With V trimmed by 4 bases and J by 3 bases, 6 bases remained unmatched. The rearrangement links TRBV7-3 to TRBJ2-2; 9 nucleotides agree with TRBD1. The sequenced sample consisted of peripheral blood. The origin of this receptor is a human donor with COVID-19, enrolled during active disease. The donor label of this sample is uncertain. The CDR3 is CASSSGTGLYTGELFF. CDR3 nucleotides: TGTGCCAGCAGCTCAGGGACAGGGTTATACACCGGGGAGCTGTTTTTT.